This TCR beta chain derives from a study of T cells in Graves' hyperthyroidism and ophthalmopathy. From RNA transcripts, TCR beta CDR3 regions were amplified. Using the HTBI primer set, a first-round RT-PCR was run on the TCR CDR3. Each CDR3 protein gets one entry after TCRdb re-called the multiplex PCR reads with MiXCR. The sample lists around 580,000 distinct CDR3 sequences; 40% to 55% were seen once. In regard to this clonotype: Its cognate antigen is unknown.

Study outcomes and limitations: Expanded thyroid clonotypes (above 0.001) were mostly also found in blood.

The CDR3 covers 13 residues. V shed 8 bases and J 3 bases; nucleotides not matched to a gene: 6. Germline V gene sequence: CDR1 SGHVS, CDR2 FNYEAQ. The sample was peripheral blood or thyroid tissue (not recorded which). The source of this sequence is a young woman with Graves' hyperthyroidism. The chain recombines TRBV7-6 with TRBJ2-7; 8 nucleotides match TRBD1. In DNA form, the CDR3 reads TGTGCCAGCTACGGACAGGGAAGCTACGAGCAGTACTTC. It translates to CASYGQGSYEQYF.